The 23 T cell receptor beta chains below were found in one sample sequenced in a study of T cell responses to AZD1222 COVID-19 vaccine. Here immunoSEQ multiplex PCR was the method, and the copy in TCRdb shows in-frame clones only, minus some. Counted here are about 100,000 clones, approximately 87% occurring once; the ten biggest clones make up 4% to 4.5%. The sample here was peripheral blood, taken on day 0 of MenACWY control vaccination. These receptor sequences come from an adult in good health.

The genes are TRBV6-5 and TRBJ2-3; 8 bases match TRBD1. The CDR3 is 14 amino acids. V lost 8 bases, J lost 2 bases, and 6 bases stayed unmatched. CDR1 MNHEY and CDR2 SVGAGI come from the germline V gene. The DNA of the CDR3 is TGTGCCAGCTCAGGGGGCTTTTACACAGATACGCAGTATTTT. It specifies CASSGGFYTDTQYF.

The V gene is TRBV28, the J gene TRBJ2-6; either TRBD1 or TRBD2 may fit D (6 bases each). Per germline, CDR1 MDHEN and CDR2 SYDVKM. The length of the CDR3 is 17 residues. V was pared by 6 bases and J by 4 bases, with 19 bases between. The CDR3 nucleotides are TGTGCCAGCAGCCACATACGTCGGGGGACAGGGGCCAACGTCCTGACTTTC. It codes for CASSHIRRGTGANVLTF.

The chain links TRBV7-2 to TRBJ2-7; 10 nucleotides align to TRBD2. Germline V gene sequence: CDR1 SGHTA, CDR2 FQGNSA. V lost 5 bases, J lost 3 bases, and 4 bases stayed unmatched. The length of the CDR3 is 14 residues. The CDR3 loop is CASSTLAGIYEQYF. CDR3 bases: TGTGCCAGCAGCACACTAGCGGGAATCTACGAGCAGTACTTC.

This sequence joins TRBV27 and TRBJ2-3; no clear D. Per the germline V gene, CDR1 is MNHEY and CDR2 is SMNVEV (reference sequence). The ends were cut back, 2 bases at V and 6 bases at J, with 9 bases in the middle. The CDR3 runs 13 residues. The CDR3 sequence is CASSLSLGDTQYF. Here the CDR3 DNA reads TGTGCCAGCAGTTTAAGCCTTGGGGATACGCAGTATTTT.

V and J are TRBV4-1 and TRBJ2-3; D is unclear. The CDR3 has 15 amino acids. Germline V lookup: CDR1 MGHRA, CDR2 YSYEKL. V lost 5 bases and J lost 5, with 17 bases in between. The CDR3 DNA sequence: TGCGCCAGCAGCACTTTGGGCTTCTCACAAGATACGCAGTATTTT. Amino acids: CASSTLGFSQDTQYF.

This chain connects TRBV15 to TRBJ1-5; 10 bases are shared with TRBD1. Germline CDR1 reads LNHNV; CDR2 reads YYDKDF (reference sequence). The trim removed 0 bases at V and 7 bases at J, leaving 6 bases unmatched. This CDR3 region has 16 residues. In DNA form, the CDR3 reads TGTGCCACCAGCAGAGAGAGGGACAGGGGTAGGCAGCCCCAGCATTTT. Encoded protein: CATSRERDRGRQPQHF.

The chain recombines TRBV25-1 with TRBJ2-3, with TRBD2 as a possible D gene (6 bases). Trimming pared 2 bases from V and 2 bases from J, leaving 11 bases between. The CDR3 extends over 15 amino acids. From germline, CDR1 is MGHDK and CDR2 SYGVNS. As DNA, the CDR3 is TGTGCCAGCAGTGAAGCGGGGACGTTCACAGATACGCAGTATTTT. Translating it yields CASSEAGTFTDTQYF.

The V gene is TRBV7-7, the J gene TRBJ2-3; TRBD2 matches at 13 bases. The CDR3 has 14 amino acids. Per the germline V gene, CDR1 is SSHAT and CDR2 is FNYEAQ (reference sequence). The ends lost 5 bases at V and 9 bases at J; junction bases unmatched: 5. For the CDR3, the DNA is TGTGCCAGCAGCCCCGGGACTAGCGGGGACACGCAGTATTTT. Its protein product is CASSPGTSGDTQYF. Drawing the rest from reference TRBV7-7 and TRBJ2-3, the complete variable domain is GAGVSQSPRYKVTKRGQDVTLRCDPISSHATLYWYQQALGQGPEFLTYFNYEAQPDKSGLPSDRFSAERPEGSISTLTIQRTEQRDSAMYRCASSPGTSGDTQYFGPGTRLTVL.

The gene calls are TRBV2 and TRBJ1-2; a possible D gene is TRBD1 (5 bases). Germline values: CDR1 SNHLY, CDR2 FYNNEI. The CDR3 contains 17 residues. The germline V and J ends were trimmed by 4 bases and 5 bases, with 23 bases remaining between them. The CDR3 sequence is CASSATGRGTSRYGYTF. CDR3 nucleotides: TGTGCCAGCAGTGCGACGGGGCGAGGGACGAGTAGATATGGCTACACCTTC.

This sequence joins TRBV28 and TRBJ2-3, with 13 bases matching TRBD2. This CDR3 region has 17 residues. CDR1 and CDR2 from the germline V gene are MDHEN and SYDVKM. J gave up 2 bases and V 6 bases, and 8 bases lay outside the gene matches. CDR3 amino acids: CASSPPGLAGFTDTQYF. CDR3 bases: TGTGCCAGCAGCCCTCCGGGACTAGCGGGGTTCACAGATACGCAGTATTTT.

To note about this clone: Other DNA sequences in this sample translate to the same CDR3. The chain joins TRBV6-2 or TRBV6-3 to TRBJ1-6; 8 bases align to TRBD1. Germline CDR1 and CDR2: MNHEY and SVGEGT. The trim removed 5 bases at V and 7 bases at J, leaving 1 base unmatched. The CDR3 length is 13 residues. CDR3 residues: CASSRQGNSPLHF. In nucleotides, the CDR3 is TGTGCCAGCAGTAGACAGGGGAATTCACCCCTCCACTTT.

The chain carries TRBV7-9 and TRBJ1-4; D call uncertain. Germline CDR1 reads SEHNR; CDR2 reads FQNEAQ (reference sequence). This CDR3 comprises 14 residues. Trimming removed 1 base at V and 5 bases at J, with 8 bases between. CDR3 protein: CASSLGVSNEKLFF. CDR3 DNA sequence: TGTGCCAGCAGCTTAGGGGTTTCAAATGAAAAACTGTTTTTT.

The genes are TRBV7-3 and TRBJ1-1; no clear D gene. Trimming shortened V by 2 bases and J by 1 base, and 5 bases separated the two germline ends. This CDR3 is 13 amino acids long. Germline values: CDR1 SGHTA, CDR2 FQGTGA. In DNA, the CDR3 is TGTGCCAGCAGCTTACAGGAGAACACTGAAGCTTTCTTT. It codes for CASSLQENTEAFF.

The V and J genes are TRBV19 and TRBJ1-3; 7 positions match TRBD1. CDR1 LNHDA and CDR2 SQIVND come from the germline V gene (reference sequence). The CDR3 length is 14 residues. The trim removed 6 bases at V and 3 bases at J, leaving 5 bases unmatched. For the CDR3, the DNA is TGTGCCAGTAGCCAGGGACAGCTTGGAAACACCATATATTTT. Its translation: CASSQGQLGNTIYF.

The chain combines TRBV11-2 with TRBJ2-1, with D perhaps TRBD1 (5 bases). This CDR3 is built from 15 residues. With 4 bases removed from V and 5 bases from J, the gap between germline ends came to 15 bases. Germline CDR1 is SGHAT and CDR2 is FQNNGV. This CDR3 is CASSSQDEPHNEQFF. DNA of the CDR3: TGTGCCAGCAGCTCACAGGACGAGCCGCACAATGAGCAGTTCTTC.

V usage is TRBV24-1 and J usage is TRBJ2-2; weak D call: TRBD1 (6 bases). Germline values: CDR1 KGHDR, CDR2 SFDVKD. V lost 9 bases, J lost 4 bases, and 11 bases lay in between. This CDR3 has 13 residues. CDR3 bases: TGTGCCACCCAGGAGGACAGCACCGGGGAGCTGTTTTTT. Translating it yields CATQEDSTGELFF.

This clone occurred once. The rearrangement links TRBV10-1 to TRBJ1-1; TRBD1 matches 7 bases. Germline trimming cut 5 bases from V and 1 base from J; bases unmatched to any gene: 4. The germline V gene has CDR1 WNHNN and CDR2 SYGVQD (reference sequence). This CDR3 is 14 amino acids long. DNA of the CDR3: TGCGCCAGCAGTTTCGACAGGGAGAACACTGAAGCTTTCTTT. It yields the protein CASSFDRENTEAFF.

This clone has just one count. The V and J genes are TRBV5-1 and TRBJ2-3, with TRBD1 identical over 8 bases. CDR1 and CDR2 (germline): SGHRS, YFSETQ. The CDR3 covers 17 residues. After removal of 4 bases from V and 2 bases from J, the junction contained 12 bases not matched to a gene. The CDR3 protein is CASSPAVRDRSTDTQYF. CDR3 in DNA: TGCGCCAGCAGCCCGGCGGTCCGGGACAGGTCCACAGATACGCAGTATTTT.

This rearrangement joins TRBV2 to TRBJ2-7; 14 bases fit TRBD2. V shed 6 bases, J shed 7 bases, and the junction held 5 bases outside the gene matches. The CDR3 has 14 residues. Germline V CDR1 and CDR2: SNHLY, FYNNEI. Here the CDR3 DNA reads TGTGCCAGCAGAGGGACTAGCGGGAGTAAGGAGCAGTACTTC. It specifies CASRGTSGSKEQYF. The full variable domain, with the rest looked up from reference TRBV2 and TRBJ2-7, is EPEVTQTPSHQVTQMGQEVILRCVPISNHLYFYWYRQILGQKVEFLVSFYNNEISEKSEIFDDQFSVERPDGSNFTLKIRSTKLEDSAMYFCASRGTSGSKEQYFGPGTRLTVT.

The CDR3 DNA reads as TGTGCCAGCACCGAGATCCGGGCCTATGGCTACACCTTC. This codes for CASTEIRAYGYTF. The rearrangement joins TRBV2 to TRBJ1-2, with D hard to call. Germline loops: CDR1 SNHLY, CDR2 FYNNEI. Trimming left V 7 bases short and J 4 bases short, with 13 bases between. CDR3 length: 13 residues.

CDR3 amino acids: CASSLGDPARSTDTQYF. CDR3 coding DNA: TGTGCCAGCAGCTTAGGCGATCCAGCGCGGAGCACAGATACGCAGTATTTT. The V call is TRBV7-2, the J call TRBJ2-3; D not resolved. V shed 1 base and J shed 0 bases, with 14 bases lying between them. The CDR3 has 17 amino acids. Germline assignment: CDR1 SGHTA and CDR2 FQGNSA.

V gene TRBV12-3 or TRBV12-4 combines with J gene TRBJ1-6; D call uncertain. The V end lost 5 bases, the J end lost 7 bases, and 6 bases lay between the germline ends. The CDR3 contains 12 residues. The chain's CDR3 is CASSRANSPLHF. The CDR3 DNA follows: TGTGCCAGCAGTCGAGCGAATTCACCCCTCCACTTT.

This chain connects TRBV21-1 to TRBJ2-3; TRBD1, the table's D call, was not compared with the DNA. TRBV21-1 constitutes a pseudogene. CDR3 length: 18 amino acids. DNA for the CDR3: TGTGCCAGCAGCAAAGAGAGGGACAGGGACCTGAGCACAGATACGCAGTATTTT. Protein sequence: CASSKERDRDLSTDTQYF.